These T cell receptor beta chains were read from a single sample in a study of CD8+ T cells in alopecia areata. Using immunoSEQ multiplex PCR, the repertoire was profiled, and TCRdb retains in-frame clones only, with some absent. This sample has hundreds of thousands of clones; 67% occur once, and the top ten carry more than 0.95%. Sequencing was performed on CD4+ T cells sorted from blood, taken at week 0. The source of these receptors is a human donor with alopecia areata. The CDR3 runs from the conserved cysteine through the conserved F or W. The D gene is left open where the match is weak. Some rows mark clone size as missing; the rest say once, few, many or name a class of expanded clone.

size | J | V | D | CDR3 | DNA
NA | TRBJ2-3 | TRBV7-2 | TRBD2 | CASSTGTSGVTDTQYF | TGTGCCAGCAGCACGGGGACTAGCGGGGTCACAGATACGCAGTATTTT
NA | TRBJ2-7 | TRBV28 | NA | CASSLQAYEQYF | TGTGCCAGCAGTCTTCAAGCCTACGAGCAGTACTTC
NA | TRBJ2-1 | TRBV15 | TRBD1 | CATSRETGGVNVEQFF | TGTGCCACCAGCAGAGAAACAGGGGGCGTTAATGTTGAGCAGTTCTTC
NA | TRBJ1-5 | TRBV4-1 | TRBD1 | CASSFTGAQQPQHF | TGCGCCAGCAGCTTTACAGGGGCACAGCAGCCCCAGCATTTT
few | TRBJ2-6 | TRBV7-8 | NA | CASSSLTTRGSGANVLTF | TGTGCCAGCAGCTCCCTCACCACCAGGGGCTCTGGGGCCAACGTCCTGACTTTC
NA | TRBJ1-2 | TRBV7-2 | NA | CASTLVPGAGYGYTF | TGTGCCAGCACCCTCGTTCCAGGGGCTGGCTATGGCTACACCTTC
few | TRBJ2-5 | TRBV27 | TRBD2 | CASSLAGAQETQYF | TGTGCCAGCAGTCTAGCGGGGGCCCAAGAGACCCAGTACTTC
once | TRBJ2-1 | TRBV6-5 | NA | CASGAANEQFF | TGTGCCAGCGGCGCTGCCAATGAGCAGTTCTTC
few | TRBJ1-2 | TRBV29-1 | TRBD1 | CSVELDRVNYGYTF | TGCAGCGTTGAGTTAGACAGGGTTAACTATGGCTACACCTTC
NA | TRBJ1-5 | TRBV4-2 | NA | CASSQGIQGKSNQPQHF | TGTGCCAGCAGCCAAGGGATACAGGGTAAGAGCAATCAGCCCCAGCATTTT
NA | TRBJ2-3 | TRBV10-3 | NA | CAISVTADTQYF | TGTGCCATCAGCGTTACGGCGGATACGCAGTATTTT
NA | TRBJ1-2 | TRBV5-6 | NA | CASSLRDNFSYGYTF | TGTGCCAGCAGCCTCCGGGACAATTTTTCCTATGGCTACACCTTC
NA | TRBJ1-2 | TRBV2 | NA | CASSVAQNYGYTF | TGTGCCAGCAGTGTCGCACAAAACTATGGCTACACCTTC
NA | TRBJ1-1 | TRBV10-3 | NA | CAISEAGNTEAFF | TGTGCCATCAGTGAAGCGGGGAACACTGAAGCTTTCTTT
few | TRBJ1-1 | TRBV29-1 | TRBD1 | CSAKDRVNTEAFF | TGCAGCGCCAAAGACAGGGTTAACACTGAAGCTTTCTTT
NA | TRBJ2-6 | TRBV7-3 | NA | CASSLGGSGANVLTF | TGTGCCAGCAGCTTGGGCGGCTCTGGGGCCAACGTCCTGACTTTC
NA | TRBJ2-3 | TRBV9 | NA | CASGYLDTQYF | TGTGCCAGCGGGTACCTGGATACGCAGTATTTT
once | TRBJ1-2 | TRBV30 | NA | CAWSARSTYGYTF | TGTGCCTGGAGTGCAAGGTCTACCTATGGCTACACCTTC
NA | TRBJ2-1 | TRBV27 | NA | CASSSSGSYNEQFF | TGTGCCAGCAGTTCGAGCGGATCGTACAATGAGCAGTTCTTC
NA | TRBJ2-5 | TRBV6-5 | NA | CASSRTQGTQYF | TGTGCCAGCAGTCGAACCCAGGGGACCCAGTACTTC
NA | TRBJ2-5 | TRBV29-1 | NA | CSVVPGPQETQYF | TGCAGCGTAGTACCGGGACCGCAAGAGACCCAGTACTTC
few | TRBJ1-2 | TRBV30 | NA | CAWSVQTSYGYTF | TGTGCCTGGAGTGTACAGACATCCTATGGCTACACCTTC
once | TRBJ2-5 | TRBV25-1 | TRBD2 | CASSVGLAGGRETQYF | TGTGCCAGCAGTGTGGGACTAGCGGGGGGGCGTGAGACCCAGTACTTC
NA | TRBJ2-5 | TRBV11-2 | NA | CASSMGLKTQYF | TGTGCCAGCAGCATGGGACTTAAGACCCAGTACTTC
once | TRBJ1-3 | TRBV25-1 | NA | CASSEYRGSVDTIYF | TGTGCCAGCAGTGAATATCGGGGTTCCGTTGACACCATATATTTT
NA | TRBJ1-6 | TRBV30 | NA | CAWTANSPLHF | TGTGCCTGGACAGCCAACTCACCCCTCCACTTT
NA | TRBJ2-5 | TRBV29-1 | NA | CSVVGNVGTQYF | TGCAGCGTTGTGGGCAACGTTGGGACCCAGTACTTC
few | TRBJ2-6 | TRBV4-1 | TRBD1 | CASSQLHGRGQTSGANVLTF | TGCGCCAGCAGCCAACTCCACGGCAGGGGGCAAACGTCTGGGGCCAACGTCCTGACTTTC
NA | TRBJ2-7 | TRBV30 | TRBD1 | CALGQGPYEQYF | TGTGCCTTGGGACAGGGCCCCTACGAGCAGTACTTC
few | TRBJ1-2 | TRBV30 | NA | CAWSVRAGTHNYGYTF | TGTGCCTGGAGTGTACGGGCGGGGACGCACAACTATGGCTACACCTTC
NA | TRBJ2-3 | TRBV30 | TRBD2 | CAWTSGGGTQYF | TGTGCCTGGACTAGCGGGGGGGGTACGCAGTATTTT
NA | TRBJ1-1 | TRBV30 | NA | CALSTPTEAFF | TGTGCCTTAAGTACCCCCACTGAAGCTTTCTTT
NA | TRBJ1-1 | TRBV29-1 | NA | CSVDWPGNTEAFF | TGCAGCGTTGATTGGCCGGGGAACACTGAAGCTTTCTTT
NA | TRBJ2-7 | TRBV19 | NA | CASSMGPYEQYF | TGTGCCAGTAGTATGGGACCCTACGAGCAGTACTTC
few | TRBJ2-7 | TRBV30 | TRBD1 | CAWRATGQGAEQYF | TGTGCCTGGAGGGCGACGGGACAGGGGGCCGAGCAGTACTTC
once | TRBJ1-2 | TRBV30 | NA | CAWTQEGTHTF | TGTGCCTGGACACAGGAAGGGACCCACACCTTC
NA | TRBJ2-1 | TRBV6-5 | TRBD1 | CASSAGQGALNEQFF | TGTGCCAGCAGCGCGGGACAGGGGGCTCTCAATGAGCAGTTCTTC
NA | TRBJ1-1 | TRBV5-6 | NA | CASSTNVGRMNTEAFF | TGTGCCAGCAGCACCAATGTAGGGCGGATGAACACTGAAGCTTTCTTT